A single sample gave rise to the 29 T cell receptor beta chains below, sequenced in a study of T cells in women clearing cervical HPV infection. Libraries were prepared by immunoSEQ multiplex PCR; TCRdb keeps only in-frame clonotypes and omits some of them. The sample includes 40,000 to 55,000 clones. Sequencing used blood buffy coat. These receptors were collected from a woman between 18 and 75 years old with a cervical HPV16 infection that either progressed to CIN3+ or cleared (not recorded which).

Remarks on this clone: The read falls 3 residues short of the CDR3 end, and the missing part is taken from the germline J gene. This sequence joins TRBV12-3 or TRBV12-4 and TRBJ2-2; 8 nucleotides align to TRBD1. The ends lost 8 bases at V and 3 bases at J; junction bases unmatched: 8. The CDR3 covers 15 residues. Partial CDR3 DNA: TGTGCCAGCGGCACAGGGGGGAAAGACACCGGGGAG. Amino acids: CASGTGGKDTGE. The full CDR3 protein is CASGTGGKDTGELFF.

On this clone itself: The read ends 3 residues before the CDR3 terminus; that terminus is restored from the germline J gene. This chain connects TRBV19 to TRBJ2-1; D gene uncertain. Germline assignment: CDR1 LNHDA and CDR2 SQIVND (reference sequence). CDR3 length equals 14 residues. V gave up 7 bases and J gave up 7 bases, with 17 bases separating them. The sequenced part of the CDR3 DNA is TGTGCCAGTACCCCCGAGCGAGGAATAAATGAG. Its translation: CASTPERGINE. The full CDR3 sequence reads CASTPERGINEQFF.

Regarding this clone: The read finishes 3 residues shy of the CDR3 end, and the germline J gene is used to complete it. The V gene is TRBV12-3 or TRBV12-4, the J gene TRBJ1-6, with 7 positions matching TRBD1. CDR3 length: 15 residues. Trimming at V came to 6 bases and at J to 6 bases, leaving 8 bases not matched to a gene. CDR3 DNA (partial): TGTGCCAGCAGGCGTCCGGGACAGTTTAATTCACCC. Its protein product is CASRRPGQFNSP. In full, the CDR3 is CASRRPGQFNSPLHF.

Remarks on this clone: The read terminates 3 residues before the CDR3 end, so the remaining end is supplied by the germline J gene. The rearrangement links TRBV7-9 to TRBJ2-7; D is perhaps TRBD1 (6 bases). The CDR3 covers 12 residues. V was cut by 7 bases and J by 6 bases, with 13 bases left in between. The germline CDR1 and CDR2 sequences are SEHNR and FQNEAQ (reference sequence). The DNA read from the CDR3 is TGTGCCAGCAACAGGGCGGAATCCGAG. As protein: CASNRAESE. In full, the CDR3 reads CASNRAESEQYF.

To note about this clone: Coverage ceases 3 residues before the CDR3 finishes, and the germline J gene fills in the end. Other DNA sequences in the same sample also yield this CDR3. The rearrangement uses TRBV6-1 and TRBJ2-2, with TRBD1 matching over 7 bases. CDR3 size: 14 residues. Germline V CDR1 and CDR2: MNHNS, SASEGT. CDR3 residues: CASSEGQGFEKLFF. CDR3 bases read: TGTGCCAGCAGTGAAGGACAGGGTTTTGAAAAG.

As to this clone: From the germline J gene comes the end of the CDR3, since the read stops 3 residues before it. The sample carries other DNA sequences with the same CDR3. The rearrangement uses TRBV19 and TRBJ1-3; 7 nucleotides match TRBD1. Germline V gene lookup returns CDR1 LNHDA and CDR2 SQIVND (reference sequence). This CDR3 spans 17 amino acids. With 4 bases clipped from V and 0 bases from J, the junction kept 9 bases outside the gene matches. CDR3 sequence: CASSTPQGRFSGNTIYF. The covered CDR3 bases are TGTGCCAGTAGTACTCCACAGGGGCGCTTCTCTGGAAACACC.

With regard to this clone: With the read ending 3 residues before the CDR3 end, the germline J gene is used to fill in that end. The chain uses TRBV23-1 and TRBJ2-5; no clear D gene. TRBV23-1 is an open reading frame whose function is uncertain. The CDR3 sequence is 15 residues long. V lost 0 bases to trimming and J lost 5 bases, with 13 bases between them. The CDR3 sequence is CASSQSGRSRETQYF. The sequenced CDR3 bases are TGCGCCAGCAGTCAATCAGGCAGGAGTAGGGAGACC.

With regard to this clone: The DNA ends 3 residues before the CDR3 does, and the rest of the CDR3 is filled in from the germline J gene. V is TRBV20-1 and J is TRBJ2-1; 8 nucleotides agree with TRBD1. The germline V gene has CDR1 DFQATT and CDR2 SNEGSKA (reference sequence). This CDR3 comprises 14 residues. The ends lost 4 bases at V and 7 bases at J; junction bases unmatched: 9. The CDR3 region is CSATSGQGINEQFF. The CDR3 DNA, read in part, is TGCAGTGCTACCTCCGGACAGGGTATTAATGAG.

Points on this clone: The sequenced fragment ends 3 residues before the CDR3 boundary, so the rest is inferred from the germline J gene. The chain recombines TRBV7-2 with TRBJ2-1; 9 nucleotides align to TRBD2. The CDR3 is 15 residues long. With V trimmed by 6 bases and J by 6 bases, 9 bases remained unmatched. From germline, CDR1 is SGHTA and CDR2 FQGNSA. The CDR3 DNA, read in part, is TGTGCCAGCAGTTTAATAGCGGGGGAGCTCAATGAG. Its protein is CASSLIAGELNE. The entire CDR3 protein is CASSLIAGELNEQFF.

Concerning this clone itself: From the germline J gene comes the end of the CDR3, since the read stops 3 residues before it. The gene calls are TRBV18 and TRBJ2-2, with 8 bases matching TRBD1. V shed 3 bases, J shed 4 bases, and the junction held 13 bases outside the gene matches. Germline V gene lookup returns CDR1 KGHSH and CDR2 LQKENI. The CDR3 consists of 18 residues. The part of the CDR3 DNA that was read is TGTGCCAGCTCACCGGACAGGGACGTCCTATCTCCCACCGGGGAG. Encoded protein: CASSPDRDVLSPTGE. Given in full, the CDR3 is CASSPDRDVLSPTGELFF.

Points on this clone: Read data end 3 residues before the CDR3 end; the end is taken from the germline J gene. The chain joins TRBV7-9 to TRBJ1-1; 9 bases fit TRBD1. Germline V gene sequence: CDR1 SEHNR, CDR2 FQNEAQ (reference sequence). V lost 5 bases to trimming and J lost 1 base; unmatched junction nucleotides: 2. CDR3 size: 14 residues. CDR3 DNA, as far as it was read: TGTGCCAGCAGCGGACAGGGGAAGAACACTGAA. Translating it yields CASSGQGKNTE. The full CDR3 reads CASSGQGKNTEAFF.

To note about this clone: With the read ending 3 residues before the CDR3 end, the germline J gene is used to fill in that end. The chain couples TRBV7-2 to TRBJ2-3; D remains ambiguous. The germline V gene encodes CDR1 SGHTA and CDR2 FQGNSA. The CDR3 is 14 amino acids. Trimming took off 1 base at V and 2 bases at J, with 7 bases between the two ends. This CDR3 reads CASSLVQVTDTQYF. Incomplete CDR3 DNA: TGTGCCAGCAGCTTAGTCCAGGTCACAGATACG.

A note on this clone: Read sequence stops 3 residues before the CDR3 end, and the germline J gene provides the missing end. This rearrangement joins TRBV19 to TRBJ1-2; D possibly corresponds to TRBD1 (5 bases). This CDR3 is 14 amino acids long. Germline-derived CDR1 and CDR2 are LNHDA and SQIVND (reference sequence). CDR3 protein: CASNPGKAAWDYTF. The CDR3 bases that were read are TGTGCCAGTAACCCAGGGAAGGCAGCATGGGAC.

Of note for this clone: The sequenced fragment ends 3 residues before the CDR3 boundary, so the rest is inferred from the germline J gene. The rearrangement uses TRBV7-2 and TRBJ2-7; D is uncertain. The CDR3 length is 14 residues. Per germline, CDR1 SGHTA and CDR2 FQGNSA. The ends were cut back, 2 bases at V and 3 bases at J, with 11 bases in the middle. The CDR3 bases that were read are TGTGCCAGCAGCTTACTCCCTAGGAACTACGAG. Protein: CASSLLPRNYE. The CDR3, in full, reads CASSLLPRNYEQYF.

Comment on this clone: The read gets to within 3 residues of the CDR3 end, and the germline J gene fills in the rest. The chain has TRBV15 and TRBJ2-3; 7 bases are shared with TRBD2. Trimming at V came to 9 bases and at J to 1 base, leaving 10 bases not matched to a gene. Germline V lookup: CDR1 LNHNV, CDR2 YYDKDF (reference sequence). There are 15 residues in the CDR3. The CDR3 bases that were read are TGTGCCACTTCCCCGGGACTATGGGGCACAGATACG. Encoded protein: CATSPGLWGTDT. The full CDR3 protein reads CATSPGLWGTDTQYF.

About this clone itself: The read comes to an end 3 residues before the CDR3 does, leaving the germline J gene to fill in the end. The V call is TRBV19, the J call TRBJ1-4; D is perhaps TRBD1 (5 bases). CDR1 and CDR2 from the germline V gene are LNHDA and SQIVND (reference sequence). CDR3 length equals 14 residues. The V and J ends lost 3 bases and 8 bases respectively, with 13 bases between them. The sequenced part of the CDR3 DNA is TGTGCCAGTAGTATTCGCAGGGAATTCGAAAAA. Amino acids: CASSIRREFEK. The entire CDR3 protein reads CASSIRREFEKLFF.

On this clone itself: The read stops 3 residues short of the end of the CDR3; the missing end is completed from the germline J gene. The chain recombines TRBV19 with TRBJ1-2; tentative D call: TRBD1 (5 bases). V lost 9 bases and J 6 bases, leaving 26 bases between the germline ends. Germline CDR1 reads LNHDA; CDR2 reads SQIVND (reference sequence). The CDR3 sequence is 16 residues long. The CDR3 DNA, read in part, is TGTGCCAGCCAAGGGGTGGGAGGCCCCACTTTGAATGGC. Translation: CASQGVGGPTLNG. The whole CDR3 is CASQGVGGPTLNGYTF.

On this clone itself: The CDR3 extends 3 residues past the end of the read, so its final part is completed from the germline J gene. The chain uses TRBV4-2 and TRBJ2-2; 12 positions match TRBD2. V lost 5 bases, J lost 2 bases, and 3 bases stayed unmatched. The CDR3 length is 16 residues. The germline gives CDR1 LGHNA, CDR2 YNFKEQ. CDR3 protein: CASSVGLAGNTGELFF. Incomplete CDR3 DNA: TGTGCCAGCAGCGTTGGACTAGCGGGAAACACCGGGGAG.

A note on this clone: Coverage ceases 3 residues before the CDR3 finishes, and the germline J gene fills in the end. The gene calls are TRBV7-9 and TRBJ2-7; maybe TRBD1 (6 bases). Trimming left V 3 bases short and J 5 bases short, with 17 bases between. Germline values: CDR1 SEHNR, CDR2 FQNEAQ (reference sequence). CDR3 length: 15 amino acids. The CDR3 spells CASSFVVQGQHEQYF. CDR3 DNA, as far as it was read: TGTGCCAGCAGCTTCGTCGTACAGGGTCAACACGAG. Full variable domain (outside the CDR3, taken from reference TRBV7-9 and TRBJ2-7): DTGVSQNPRHKITKRGQNVTFRCDPISEHNRLYWYRQTLGQGPEFLTYFQNEAQLEKSRLLSDRFSAERPKGSFSTLEIQRTEQGDSAMYLCASSFVVQGQHEQYFGPGTRLTVT.

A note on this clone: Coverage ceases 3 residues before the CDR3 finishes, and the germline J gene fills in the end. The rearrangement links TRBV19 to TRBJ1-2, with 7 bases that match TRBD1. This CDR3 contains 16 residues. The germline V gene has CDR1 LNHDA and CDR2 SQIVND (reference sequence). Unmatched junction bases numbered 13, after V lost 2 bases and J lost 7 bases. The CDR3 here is CASSINRDRTYTGYTF. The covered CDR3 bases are TGTGCCAGTAGTATAAACCGGGACAGAACGTATACTGGC.

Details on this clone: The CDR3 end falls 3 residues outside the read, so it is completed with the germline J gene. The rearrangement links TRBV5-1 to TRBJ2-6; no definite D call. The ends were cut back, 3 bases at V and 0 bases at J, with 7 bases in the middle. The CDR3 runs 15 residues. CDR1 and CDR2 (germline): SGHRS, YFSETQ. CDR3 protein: CASSSQLSGANVLTF. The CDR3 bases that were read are TGCGCCAGCAGCTCGCAACTCTCTGGGGCCAACGTC.

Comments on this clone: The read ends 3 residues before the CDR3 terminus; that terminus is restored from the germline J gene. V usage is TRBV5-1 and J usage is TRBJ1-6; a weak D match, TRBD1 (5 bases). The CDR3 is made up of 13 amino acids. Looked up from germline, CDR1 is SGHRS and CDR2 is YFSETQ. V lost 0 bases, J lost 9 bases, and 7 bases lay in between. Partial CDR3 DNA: TGCGCCAGCAGCTTGGGAGGGGTTTCACCC. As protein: CASSLGGVSP. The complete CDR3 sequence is CASSLGGVSPLHF.

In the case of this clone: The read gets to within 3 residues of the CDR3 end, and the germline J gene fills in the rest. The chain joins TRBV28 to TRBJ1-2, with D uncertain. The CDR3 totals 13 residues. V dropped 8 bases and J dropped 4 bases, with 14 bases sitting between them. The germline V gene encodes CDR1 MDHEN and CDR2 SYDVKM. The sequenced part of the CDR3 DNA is TGTGCCAGCCACCTCCAAGCGGGCTATGGC. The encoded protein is CASHLQAGYG. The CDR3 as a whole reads CASHLQAGYGYTF.

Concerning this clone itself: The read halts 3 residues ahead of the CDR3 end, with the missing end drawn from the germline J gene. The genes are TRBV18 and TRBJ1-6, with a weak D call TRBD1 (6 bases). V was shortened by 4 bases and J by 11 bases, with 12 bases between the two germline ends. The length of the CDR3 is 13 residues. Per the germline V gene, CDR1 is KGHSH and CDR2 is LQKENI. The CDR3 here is CASSQRDTTPLHF. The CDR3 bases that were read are TGTGCCAGCTCACAACGGGACACGACACCC.

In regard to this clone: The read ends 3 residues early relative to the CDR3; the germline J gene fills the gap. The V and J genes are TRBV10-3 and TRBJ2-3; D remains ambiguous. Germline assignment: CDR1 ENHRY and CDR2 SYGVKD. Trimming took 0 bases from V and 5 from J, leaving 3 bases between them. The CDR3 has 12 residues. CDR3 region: CAISESGDTQYF. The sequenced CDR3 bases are TGTGCCATCAGTGAGTCCGGAGATACG.

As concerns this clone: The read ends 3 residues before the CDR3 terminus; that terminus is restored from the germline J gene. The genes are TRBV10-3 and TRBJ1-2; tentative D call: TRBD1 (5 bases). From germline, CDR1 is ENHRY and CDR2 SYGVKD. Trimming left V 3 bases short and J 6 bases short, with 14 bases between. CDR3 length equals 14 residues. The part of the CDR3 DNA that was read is TGTGCCATCAGTGAAAGGGTCAGGGAAGATGGC. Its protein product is CAISERVREDG. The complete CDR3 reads CAISERVREDGYTF.

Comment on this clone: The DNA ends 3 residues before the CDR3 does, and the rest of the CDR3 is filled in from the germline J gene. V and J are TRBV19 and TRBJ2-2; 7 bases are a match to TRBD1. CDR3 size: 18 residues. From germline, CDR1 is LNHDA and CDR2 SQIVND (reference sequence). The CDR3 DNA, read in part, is TGTGCCAGTAGTCAGACAGGGCCTACCTTCTCTGGGGCCAACGTG. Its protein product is CASSQTGPTFSGANV. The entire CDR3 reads CASSQTGPTFSGANVLFF.

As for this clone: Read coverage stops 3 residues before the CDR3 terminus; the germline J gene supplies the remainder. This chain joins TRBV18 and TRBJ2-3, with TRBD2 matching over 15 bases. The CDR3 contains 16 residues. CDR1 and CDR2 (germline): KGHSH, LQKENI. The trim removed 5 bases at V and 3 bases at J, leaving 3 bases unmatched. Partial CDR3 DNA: TGTGCCAGCTCAACCGGACTAGCGGGGGGGACAGATACG. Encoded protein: CASSTGLAGGTDT. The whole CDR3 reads CASSTGLAGGTDTQYF.

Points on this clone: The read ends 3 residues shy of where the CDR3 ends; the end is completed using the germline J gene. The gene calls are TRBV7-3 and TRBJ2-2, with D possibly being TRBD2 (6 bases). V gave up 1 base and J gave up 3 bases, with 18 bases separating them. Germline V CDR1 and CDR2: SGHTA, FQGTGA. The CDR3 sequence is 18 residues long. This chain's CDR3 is CASSLNGGPGIDTGELFF. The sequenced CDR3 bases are TGTGCCAGCAGCTTAAATGGAGGGCCAGGGATTGACACCGGGGAG.